What follows is one T cell receptor beta chain and its context. Repertoires were generated with immunoSEQ multiplex PCR, while TCRdb's copy carries only in-frame clones and drops some. The repertoire holds about 190,000 clones, with about nine tenths as singletons. The data stem from a study of blood T cell repertoires in COVID-19. Background on the study: Samples of COVID-19 (acute and convalescent) were obtained from the United States, Italy and Spain. T cells, B-cell-depleted T cells, or PBMCs provided the cDNA or gDNA that served as material.

This CDR3 has 16 amino acids. Germline CDR1 and CDR2: GTSNPN and SVGIG (reference sequence). Trimming took 0 bases from V and 2 from J, leaving 14 bases between them. Sequences were obtained from peripheral blood. J is TRBJ1-5 and V is TRBV30; D is perhaps TRBD1 (5 bases). The clonotype was recovered from a man in his forties or fifties with acute or convalescent COVID-19. The CDR3 sequence: CAWSVSQGARNQPQHF. CDR3 DNA sequence: TGTGCCTGGAGTGTGTCTCAGGGCGCGCGCAATCAGCCCCAGCATTTT.